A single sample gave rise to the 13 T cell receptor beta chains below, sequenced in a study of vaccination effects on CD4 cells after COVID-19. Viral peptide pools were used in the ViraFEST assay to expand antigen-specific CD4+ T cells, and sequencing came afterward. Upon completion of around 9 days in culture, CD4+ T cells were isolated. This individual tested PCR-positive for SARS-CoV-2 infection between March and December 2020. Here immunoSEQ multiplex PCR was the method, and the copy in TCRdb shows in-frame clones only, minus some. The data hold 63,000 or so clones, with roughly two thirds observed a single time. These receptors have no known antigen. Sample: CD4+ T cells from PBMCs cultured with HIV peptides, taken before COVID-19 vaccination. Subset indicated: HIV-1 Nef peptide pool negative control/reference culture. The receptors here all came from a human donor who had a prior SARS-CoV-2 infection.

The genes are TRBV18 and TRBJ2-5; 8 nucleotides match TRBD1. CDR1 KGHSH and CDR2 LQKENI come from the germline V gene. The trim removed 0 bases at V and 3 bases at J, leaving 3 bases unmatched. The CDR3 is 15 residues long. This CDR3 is CASSPPSGGEETQYF. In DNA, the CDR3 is TGTGCCAGCTCACCACCGTCAGGGGGCGAAGAGACCCAGTACTTC.

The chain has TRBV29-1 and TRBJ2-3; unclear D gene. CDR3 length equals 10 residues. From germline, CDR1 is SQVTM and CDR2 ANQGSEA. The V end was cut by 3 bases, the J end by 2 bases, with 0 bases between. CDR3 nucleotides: TGCAGCGTTGACACAGATACGCAGTATTTT. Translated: CSVDTDTQYF.

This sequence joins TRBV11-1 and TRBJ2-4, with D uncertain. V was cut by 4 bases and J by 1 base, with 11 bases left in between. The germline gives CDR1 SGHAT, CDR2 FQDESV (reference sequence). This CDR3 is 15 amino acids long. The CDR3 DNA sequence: TGTGCCAGCAGCTCCCCCGGTTCGGCCAAAAACATTCAGTACTTC. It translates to CASSSPGSAKNIQYF.

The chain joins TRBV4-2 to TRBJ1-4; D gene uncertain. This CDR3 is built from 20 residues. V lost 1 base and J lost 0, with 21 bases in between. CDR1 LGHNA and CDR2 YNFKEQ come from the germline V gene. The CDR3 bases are TGTGCCAGCAGCCAAGTTAACAATCGGGGTTCCCTCGCAACTAATGAAAAACTGTTTTTT. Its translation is CASSQVNNRGSLATNEKLFF.

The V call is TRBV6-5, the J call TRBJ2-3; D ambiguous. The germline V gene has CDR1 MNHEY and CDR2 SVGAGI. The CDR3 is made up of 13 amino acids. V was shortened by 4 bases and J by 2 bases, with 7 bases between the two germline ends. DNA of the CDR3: TGTGCCAGCAGTTGGCAATACACAGATACGCAGTATTTT. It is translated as CASSWQYTDTQYF.

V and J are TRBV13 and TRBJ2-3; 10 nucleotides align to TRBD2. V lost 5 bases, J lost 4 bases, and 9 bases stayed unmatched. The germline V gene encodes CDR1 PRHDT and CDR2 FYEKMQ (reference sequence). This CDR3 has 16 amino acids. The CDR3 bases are TGTGCCAGCAGCACCCGACTAGCGGGTTATTCAGATACGCAGTATTTT. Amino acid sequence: CASSTRLAGYSDTQYF.

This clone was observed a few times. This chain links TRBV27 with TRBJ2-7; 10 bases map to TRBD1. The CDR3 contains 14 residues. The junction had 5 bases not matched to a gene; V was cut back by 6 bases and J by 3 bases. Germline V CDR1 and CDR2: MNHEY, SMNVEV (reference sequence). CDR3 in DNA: TGTGCCAGCAGCCGACAGGGGGCAGGCTACGAGCAGTACTTC. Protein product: CASSRQGAGYEQYF.

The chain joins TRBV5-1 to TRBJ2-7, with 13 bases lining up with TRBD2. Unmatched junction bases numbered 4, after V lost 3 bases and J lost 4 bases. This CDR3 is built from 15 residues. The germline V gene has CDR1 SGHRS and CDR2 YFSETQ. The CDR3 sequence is CASSSETSGRYEQYF. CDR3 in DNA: TGCGCCAGCAGCTCCGAGACTAGCGGGAGGTACGAGCAGTACTTC.

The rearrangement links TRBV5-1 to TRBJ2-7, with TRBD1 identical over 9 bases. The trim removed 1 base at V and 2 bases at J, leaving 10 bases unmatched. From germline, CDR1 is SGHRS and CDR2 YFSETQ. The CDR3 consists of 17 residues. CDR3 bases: TGCGCCAGCAGCTTGTTGGGCTTAGGGACAGGGACCTACGAGCAGTACTTC. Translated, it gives CASSLLGLGTGTYEQYF.

For the CDR3, the DNA is TGTGCCAGCAGCCAAGATCTGAAGGTGATCACCTTC. Its protein is CASSQDLKVITF. This chain links TRBV3-1 (or the pseudogene TRBV3-2) with TRBJ1-2; no clear D. This CDR3 has 12 amino acids. Per the germline V gene, CDR1 is LGHDT and CDR2 is YNNKEL (reference sequence). V gave up 0 bases and J gave up 13 bases, with 12 bases separating them.

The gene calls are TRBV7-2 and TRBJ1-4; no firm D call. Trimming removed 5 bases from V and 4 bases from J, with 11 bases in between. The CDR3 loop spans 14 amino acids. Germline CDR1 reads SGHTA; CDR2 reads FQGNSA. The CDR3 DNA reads TGTGCCAGCAGCCAACAGCAGAATAATGAAAAACTGTTTTTT. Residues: CASSQQQNNEKLFF.

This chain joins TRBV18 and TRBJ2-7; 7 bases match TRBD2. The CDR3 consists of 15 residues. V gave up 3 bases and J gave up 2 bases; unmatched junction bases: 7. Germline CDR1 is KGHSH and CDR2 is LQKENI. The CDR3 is CASSPGEGRAYEQYF. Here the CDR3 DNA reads TGTGCCAGCTCACCTGGGGAGGGTAGGGCCTACGAGCAGTACTTC.

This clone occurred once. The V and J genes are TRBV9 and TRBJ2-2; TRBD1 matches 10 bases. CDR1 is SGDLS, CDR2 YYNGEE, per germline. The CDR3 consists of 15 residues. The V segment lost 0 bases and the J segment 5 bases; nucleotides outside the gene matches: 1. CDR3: CASSVGTGGTGELFF. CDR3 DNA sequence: TGTGCCAGCAGCGTAGGGACAGGGGGAACCGGGGAGCTGTTTTTT. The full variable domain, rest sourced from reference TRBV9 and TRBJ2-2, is DSGVTQTPKHLITATGQRVTLRCSPRSGDLSVYWYQQSLDQGLQFLIQYYNGEERAKGNILERFSAQQFPDLHSELNLSSLELGDSALYFCASSVGTGGTGELFFGEGSRLTVL.